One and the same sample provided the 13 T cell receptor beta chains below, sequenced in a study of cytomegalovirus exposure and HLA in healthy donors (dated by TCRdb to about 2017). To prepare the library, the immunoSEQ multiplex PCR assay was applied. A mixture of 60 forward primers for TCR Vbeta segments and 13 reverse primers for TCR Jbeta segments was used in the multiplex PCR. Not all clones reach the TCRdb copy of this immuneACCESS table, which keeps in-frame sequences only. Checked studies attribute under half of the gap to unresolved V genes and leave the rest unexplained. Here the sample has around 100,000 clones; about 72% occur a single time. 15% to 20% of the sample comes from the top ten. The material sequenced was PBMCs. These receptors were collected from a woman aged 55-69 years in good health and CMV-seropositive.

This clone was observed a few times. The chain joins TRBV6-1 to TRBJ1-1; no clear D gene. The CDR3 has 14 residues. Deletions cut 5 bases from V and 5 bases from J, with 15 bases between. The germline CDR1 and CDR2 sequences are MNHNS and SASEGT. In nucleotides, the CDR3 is TGTGCCAGCAGTTCCCGGGGAATATGGACTGAAGCTTTCTTT. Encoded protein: CASSSRGIWTEAFF.

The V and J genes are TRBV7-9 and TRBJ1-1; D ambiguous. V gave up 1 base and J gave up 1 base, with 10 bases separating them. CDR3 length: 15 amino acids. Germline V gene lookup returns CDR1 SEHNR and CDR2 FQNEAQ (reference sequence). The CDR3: CASSLVSSRNTEAFF. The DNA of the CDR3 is TGTGCCAGCAGCTTAGTTTCGAGTAGGAACACTGAAGCTTTCTTT.

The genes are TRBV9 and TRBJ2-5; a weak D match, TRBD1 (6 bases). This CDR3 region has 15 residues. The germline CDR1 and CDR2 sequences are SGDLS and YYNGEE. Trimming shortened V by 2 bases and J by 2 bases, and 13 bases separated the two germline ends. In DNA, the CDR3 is TGTGCCAGCAGCGTGCAGGGGTCTTTTCAAGAGACCCAGTACTTC. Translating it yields CASSVQGSFQETQYF.

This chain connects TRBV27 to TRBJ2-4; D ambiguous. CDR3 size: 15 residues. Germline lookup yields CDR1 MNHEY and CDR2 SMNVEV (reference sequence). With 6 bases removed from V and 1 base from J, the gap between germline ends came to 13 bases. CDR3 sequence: CASSSIEAAKNIQYF. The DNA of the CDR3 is TGTGCCAGCAGCTCCATCGAGGCGGCCAAAAACATTCAGTACTTC.

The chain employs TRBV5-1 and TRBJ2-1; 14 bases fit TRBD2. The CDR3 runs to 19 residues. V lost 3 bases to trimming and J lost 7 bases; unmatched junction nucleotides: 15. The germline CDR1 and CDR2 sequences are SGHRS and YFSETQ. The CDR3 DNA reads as TGCGCCAGCAGCTCGATGAGTGGGGGACTAGCGGGAGACGGAAATGAGCAGTTCTTC. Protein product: CASSSMSGGLAGDGNEQFF.

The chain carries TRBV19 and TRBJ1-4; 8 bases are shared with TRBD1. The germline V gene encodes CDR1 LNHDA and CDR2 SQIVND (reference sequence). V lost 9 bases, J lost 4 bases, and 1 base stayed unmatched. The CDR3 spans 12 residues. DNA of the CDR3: TGTGCCAGGGACAGGGTTAATGAAAAACTGTTTTTT. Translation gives CARDRVNEKLFF.

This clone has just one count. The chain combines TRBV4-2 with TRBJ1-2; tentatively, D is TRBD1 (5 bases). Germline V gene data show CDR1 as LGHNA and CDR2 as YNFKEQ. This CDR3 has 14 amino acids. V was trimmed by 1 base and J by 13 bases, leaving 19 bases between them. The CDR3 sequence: CASSQVTGPYGGTF. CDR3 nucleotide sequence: TGTGCCAGCAGCCAAGTCACAGGACCCTATGGCGGCACCTTC.

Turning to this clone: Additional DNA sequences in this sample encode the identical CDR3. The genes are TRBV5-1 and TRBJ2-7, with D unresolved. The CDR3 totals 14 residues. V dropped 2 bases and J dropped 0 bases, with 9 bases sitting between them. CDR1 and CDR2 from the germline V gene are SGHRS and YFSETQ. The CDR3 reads CASSFGPSSYEQYF. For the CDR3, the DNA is TGCGCCAGCAGCTTCGGCCCTAGCTCCTACGAGCAGTACTTC.

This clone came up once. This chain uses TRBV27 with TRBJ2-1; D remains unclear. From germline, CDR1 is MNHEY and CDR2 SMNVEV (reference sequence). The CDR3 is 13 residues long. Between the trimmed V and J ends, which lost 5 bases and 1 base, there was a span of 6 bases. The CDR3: CASSPVSYNEQFF. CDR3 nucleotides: TGTGCCAGCAGTCCGGTATCCTACAATGAGCAGTTCTTC.

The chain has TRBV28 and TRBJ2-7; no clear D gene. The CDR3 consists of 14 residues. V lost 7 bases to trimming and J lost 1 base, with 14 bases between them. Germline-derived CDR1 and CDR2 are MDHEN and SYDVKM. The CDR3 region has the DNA TGTGCCAGCACGAGCCGGAGAATATCCTACGAGCAGTACTTC. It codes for CASTSRRISYEQYF.

CDR3 sequence reads: CASSPDRVGQETQYF. The CDR3 DNA sequence: TGCGCCAGCAGCCCTGACAGGGTGGGCCAAGAGACCCAGTACTTC. The V call is TRBV5-1, the J call TRBJ2-5, with 7 bases identical to TRBD1. The CDR3 is 15 residues long. CDR1 is SGHRS, CDR2 YFSETQ, per germline. With V trimmed by 4 bases and J by 1 base, 7 bases remained unmatched. The entire variable domain, with the rest obtained from reference TRBV5-1 and TRBJ2-5, is as follows: KAGVTQTPRYLIKTRGQQVTLSCSPISGHRSVSWYQQTPGQGLQFLFEYFSETQRNKGNFPGRFSGRQFSNSRSEMNVSTLELGDSALYLCASSPDRVGQETQYFGPGTRLLVL.

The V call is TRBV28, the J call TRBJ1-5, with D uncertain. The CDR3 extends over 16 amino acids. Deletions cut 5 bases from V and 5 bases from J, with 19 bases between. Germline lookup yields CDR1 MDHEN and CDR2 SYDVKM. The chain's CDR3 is CASSHHGQRVDQPQHF. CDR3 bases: TGTGCCAGCAGTCACCATGGCCAGCGGGTGGATCAGCCCCAGCATTTT.

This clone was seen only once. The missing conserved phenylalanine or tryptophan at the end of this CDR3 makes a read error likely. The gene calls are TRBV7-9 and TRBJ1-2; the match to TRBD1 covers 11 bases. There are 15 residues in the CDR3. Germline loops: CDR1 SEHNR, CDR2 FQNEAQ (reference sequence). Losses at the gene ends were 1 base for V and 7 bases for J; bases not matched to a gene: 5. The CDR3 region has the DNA TGTGCCAGCAGCTTAGATAGGACAGGGGGCTCTGGCTACACCCTC. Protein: CASSLDRTGGSGYTL.